These 28 T cell receptor beta chains were all obtained from the same sample, sequenced in a study of shared clonotypes between healthy human individuals. Profiled with immunoSEQ multiplex PCR; TCRdb holds only in-frame clones, not every one. The data contain 80,000 to 100,000 clones, over 60% of them singletons. Sequenced: memory CD8+ T cells sorted from blood. Subset indicated: CD45RO+ cells pooled with CCR7-negative TemRA cells. These receptors were taken from a man younger than 40 in good health.

This clone was observed once. This rearrangement joins TRBV9 to TRBJ2-2, with 11 bases matching TRBD2. The CDR3 spans 17 residues. Germline CDR1 SGDLS, CDR2 YYNGEE. Trimming removed 1 base from V and 4 bases from J; junction bases left unmatched: 6. The DNA for the CDR3 is TGTGCCAGCAGCGTATCCCTAGCGGGAGGTGGCACCGGGGAGCTGTTTTTT. It translates to CASSVSLAGGGTGELFF.

The chain links TRBV5-1 to TRBJ2-1, with 9 bases that match TRBD2. V was pared by 7 bases and J by 8 bases, with 7 bases of the junction left unmatched. Germline V gene sequence: CDR1 SGHRS, CDR2 YFSETQ. CDR3 length: 13 amino acids. CDR3 sequence: CASQKAGGYEQFF. Written as DNA, the CDR3 is TGCGCCAGCCAAAAAGCGGGAGGCTATGAGCAGTTCTTC.

The chain is built from TRBV5-1 and TRBJ2-7, with TRBD2 matching 8 bases. The CDR3 is 13 amino acids. Trimming removed 3 bases from V and 3 bases from J; junction bases left unmatched: 2. Looked up from germline, CDR1 is SGHRS and CDR2 is YFSETQ. As DNA, the CDR3 is TGCGCCAGCAGCTGGAGCGGGAGCTACGAGCAGTACTTC. It translates to CASSWSGSYEQYF.

This clone turned up a few times. The chain employs TRBV15 and TRBJ2-3; either TRBD1 or TRBD2 may fit D (5 bases each). This CDR3 region has 16 residues. Between the trimmed V and J ends, which lost 3 bases and 4 bases, there was a span of 17 bases. Germline CDR1 and CDR2: LNHNV and YYDKDF (reference sequence). The CDR3 protein is CATSRERGTGSDTQYF. CDR3 DNA: TGTGCCACCAGCAGGGAGAGGGGCACGGGATCAGATACGCAGTATTTT.

This clone was seen ten or more times. The V gene is TRBV28, the J gene TRBJ1-2, with unresolved D. CDR3 length: 11 residues. Germline V gene lookup returns CDR1 MDHEN and CDR2 SYDVKM. V lost 2 bases to trimming and J lost 6 bases, with 4 bases between them. In DNA form, the CDR3 reads TGTGCCAGCAGTTTAATGGATGGCTACACCTTC. Translated: CASSLMDGYTF.

With respect to this clone: Other nucleotide sequences from this sample produce the same CDR3. The chain is built from TRBV5-4 and TRBJ2-7, with 9 bases fitting TRBD2. The CDR3 has 14 residues. CDR1 SGHNT and CDR2 YYREEE come from the germline V gene (reference sequence). With 3 bases clipped from V and 5 bases from J, the junction kept 6 bases outside the gene matches. CDR3 residues: CASSSPGLADEQYF. The CDR3, as DNA: TGTGCCAGCAGCTCACCGGGACTAGCAGACGAGCAGTACTTC.

The V gene is TRBV19, the J gene TRBJ2-4; D unresolved. The V end lost 5 bases, the J end lost 8 bases, and 10 bases lay between the germline ends. Germline V gives CDR1 LNHDA, CDR2 SQIVND (reference sequence). The CDR3 runs 12 residues. The CDR3: CASSGQLDIQYF. CDR3 nucleotides: TGTGCCAGTAGTGGGCAATTGGACATTCAGTACTTC.

Comments on this clone: This sample includes further DNA sequences coding for the same CDR3. The chain couples TRBV29-1 to TRBJ1-1; D is unresolved. Germline CDR1 is SQVTM and CDR2 is ANQGSEA. The germline V and J ends were trimmed by 6 bases and 0 bases, with 8 bases remaining between them. CDR3 length: 12 amino acids. CDR3 loop: CSVTKMNTEAFF. The CDR3 region has the DNA TGCAGCGTGACCAAGATGAACACTGAAGCTTTCTTT.

V gene TRBV28 combines with J gene TRBJ1-2; D is ambiguous. V lost 5 bases to trimming and J lost 3 bases, with 4 bases between them. The germline gives CDR1 MDHEN, CDR2 SYDVKM. The CDR3 is made up of 11 amino acids. This CDR3 reads CASSVDYGYTF. As DNA, the CDR3 is TGTGCCAGCAGTGTCGACTATGGCTACACCTTC.

The chain combines TRBV7-3 with TRBJ1-2; D gene unclear. The CDR3 spans 15 residues. In germline, CDR1 is SGHTA, CDR2 FQGTGA. With 5 bases removed from V and 8 bases from J, the gap between germline ends came to 21 bases. The CDR3 spells CASSPPGRVSKGYTF. DNA of the CDR3: TGTGCCAGCAGCCCTCCGGGGAGGGTCTCTAAAGGCTACACCTTC.

The chain links TRBV25-1 to TRBJ2-2; 7 bases are shared with TRBD1. Germline CDR1 MGHDK, CDR2 SYGVNS. J lost 4 bases, V lost 5 bases, and 7 bases had no gene match. The length of the CDR3 is 15 residues. The CDR3 is CASSSSGTATGELFF. CDR3 DNA sequence: TGTGCCAGCAGTTCCTCCGGGACAGCCACCGGGGAGCTGTTTTTT. The variable domain in full, with the rest retrieved from reference TRBV25-1 and TRBJ2-2, is EADIYQTPRYLVIGTGKKITLECSQTMGHDKMYWYQQDPGMELHLIHYSYGVNSTEKGDLSSESTVSRIRTEHFPLTLESARPSHTSQYLCASSSSGTATGELFFGEGSRLTVL.

The genes are TRBV6-1 and TRBJ2-7, with 7 bases aligning to TRBD2. Germline-derived CDR1 and CDR2 are MNHNS and SASEGT. The V segment lost 4 bases and the J segment 0 bases; nucleotides outside the gene matches: 6. This CDR3 has 15 amino acids. The CDR3 DNA reads as TGTGCCAGCAGTGGCCGGGAGGAGGGCTCCTACGAGCAGTACTTC. Translating it yields CASSGREEGSYEQYF.

The chain couples TRBV2 to TRBJ2-7, with D unresolved. With 1 base removed from V and 0 bases from J, the gap between germline ends came to 7 bases. Germline V gives CDR1 SNHLY, CDR2 FYNNEI. There are 14 residues in the CDR3. This chain's CDR3 is CASSEDRVSYEQYF. In DNA form, the CDR3 reads TGTGCCAGCAGTGAAGACCGCGTCTCCTACGAGCAGTACTTC.

This sequence joins TRBV5-1 and TRBJ1-3, with unresolved D. Per germline, CDR1 SGHRS and CDR2 YFSETQ. The CDR3 is 18 residues long. V was clipped by 5 bases and J by 1 base, with 22 bases between them. Here the CDR3 reads CASSRTPGIPSSGNTIYF. The CDR3 nucleotides read TGCGCCAGCAGTCGTACGCCAGGAATCCCCTCTTCTGGAAACACCATATATTTT.

This rearrangement joins TRBV5-4 to TRBJ2-7; D is undetermined. CDR3 length: 14 amino acids. Germline V CDR1 and CDR2: SGHNT, YYREEE (reference sequence). Trimming stripped 4 bases from V and 3 bases from J, with 14 bases between. The CDR3 nucleotides are TGTGCCAGCAGCCCCGATAATCTACTCTACGAGCAGTACTTC. Residues: CASSPDNLLYEQYF.

The chain employs TRBV11-2 and TRBJ2-7; 14 bases are shared with TRBD2. Germline V gene sequence: CDR1 SGHAT, CDR2 FQNNGV. CDR3 size: 16 residues. Trimming cost V 1 base and J 1 base; bases outside gene matches: 0. The CDR3 loop reads CASSLGLAGGSYEQYF. CDR3 nucleotide sequence: TGTGCCAGCAGCTTAGGACTAGCGGGAGGGTCCTACGAGCAGTACTTC. Full variable domain (outside the CDR3, taken from reference TRBV11-2 and TRBJ2-7): EAGVAQSPRYKIIEKRQSVAFWCNPISGHATLYWYQQILGQGPKLLIQFQNNGVVDDSQLPKDRFSAERLKGVDSTLKIQPAKLEDSAVYLCASSLGLAGGSYEQYFGPGTRLTVT.

This clone was recorded once. The CDR3 DNA reads as TGCGCCAGCAGCTTGGCCGGGATGGGGAAAGAGACCCAGTACTTC. It specifies CASSLAGMGKETQYF. J is TRBJ2-5 and V is TRBV5-1, with D maybe TRBD2 (5 bases). This CDR3 is built from 15 residues. Trimming pared 0 bases from V and 3 bases from J, leaving 12 bases between. Germline CDR1 reads SGHRS; CDR2 reads YFSETQ.

The chain is built from TRBV19 and TRBJ2-1; 11 nucleotides match TRBD1. Germline CDR1 and CDR2: LNHDA and SQIVND (reference sequence). CDR3 size: 16 residues. The junction had 6 bases not matched to a gene; V was cut back by 5 bases and J by 3 bases. The CDR3: CASSGRTGGNYNEQFF. CDR3 nucleotides: TGTGCCAGTAGTGGGCGGACAGGGGGCAACTACAATGAGCAGTTCTTC. Full variable domain (rest looked up from reference TRBV19 and TRBJ2-1): DGGITQSPKYLFRKEGQNVTLSCEQNLNHDAMYWYRQDPGQGLRLIYYSQIVNDFQKGDIAEGYSVSREKKESFPLTVTSAQKNPTAFYLCASSGRTGGNYNEQFFGPGTRLTVL.

The V call is TRBV7-9, the J call TRBJ1-5; 12 bases fit TRBD1. V lost 4 bases to trimming and J lost 3 bases; unmatched junction nucleotides: 1. This CDR3 is built from 15 residues. Germline CDR1 SEHNR, CDR2 FQNEAQ (reference sequence). CDR3 nucleotides: TGTGCCAGCAGCTCGGGACAGGGGGCCAATCAGCCCCAGCATTTT. Protein product: CASSSGQGANQPQHF.

As to this clone: This may arise from a read error, as a much more abundant clone is one base away. This sample also contains other DNA sequences that code for the same CDR3. The rearrangement links TRBV4-1 to TRBJ2-1; no clear D gene. The V gene lost 1 base and the J gene lost 8 bases, with 3 bases spanning the gap. Germline CDR1 and CDR2: MGHRA and YSYEKL. The CDR3 is 11 amino acids. This CDR3 is CASSQVDEQFF. CDR3 nucleotide sequence: TGCGCCAGCAGCCAAGTGGATGAGCAGTTCTTC.

This clone was counted a few times. V is TRBV6-6 and J is TRBJ1-5; no definite D call. This CDR3 is 14 amino acids long. Germline V gene data show CDR1 as MNHNY and CDR2 as SVGAGI (reference sequence). Trimming removed 6 bases from V and 5 bases from J, with 14 bases in between. CDR3 sequence (DNA): TGTGCCAGCAGCCCCGGTAGCTACGATCAGCCCCAGCATTTT. This sequence encodes CASSPGSYDQPQHF.

This clone has a count of ten or more. The genes are TRBV6-1 and TRBJ1-5, with 10 bases fitting TRBD1. The germline V gene encodes CDR1 MNHNS and CDR2 SASEGT. Losses at the gene ends were 7 bases for V and 3 bases for J; bases not matched to a gene: 3. The CDR3 covers 14 residues. The CDR3 region has the DNA TGTGCCAGCAAGGGACAGGGGATCAATCAGCCCCAGCATTTT. Residues: CASKGQGINQPQHF.

This clone is termed medium-sized. The chain recombines TRBV29-1 with TRBJ1-5, with D possibly being TRBD1 (6 bases). Germline values: CDR1 SQVTM, CDR2 ANQGSEA. V lost 0 bases, J lost 2 bases, and 8 bases lay in between. The CDR3 is made up of 14 amino acids. As DNA, the CDR3 is TGCAGCGTTGAAGAATCAGGGGGCAATCAGCCCCAGCATTTT. Encoded protein: CSVEESGGNQPQHF.

This clone was counted at least ten times. The chain has TRBV28 and TRBJ1-3; 8 bases are shared with TRBD1. CDR1 MDHEN and CDR2 SYDVKM come from the germline V gene. This CDR3 region has 18 residues. Losses at the gene ends were 3 bases for V and 2 bases for J; bases not matched to a gene: 12. DNA for the CDR3: TGTGCCAGCAGTTTTAGAATCAGGGGGCGAGGAGCTGGAAACACCATATATTTT. Translated: CASSFRIRGRGAGNTIYF.

The rearrangement links TRBV15 to TRBJ2-1; the D gene is possibly TRBD2 (6 bases). The V and J ends lost 9 bases and 3 bases respectively, with 15 bases between them. The germline CDR1 and CDR2 sequences are LNHNV and YYDKDF (reference sequence). The CDR3 is made up of 14 amino acids. The CDR3 is CATGAGLLYNEQFF. The CDR3 DNA reads TGTGCCACTGGGGCGGGACTCCTCTACAATGAGCAGTTCTTC.

The chain is built from TRBV6-5 and TRBJ1-5; D is unclear. The ends were cut back, 2 bases at V and 0 bases at J, with 8 bases in the middle. Germline CDR1 is MNHEY and CDR2 is SVGAGI. The CDR3 is 15 residues long. CDR3 nucleotides: TGTGCCAGCAGTTACACACTAGGTAGCAATCAGCCCCAGCATTTT. This gives the protein CASSYTLGSNQPQHF.

The chain joins TRBV10-2 to TRBJ2-3; D is tentatively TRBD1 or TRBD2 (5 bases each). The germline gives CDR1 WSHSY, CDR2 SAAADI. The CDR3 totals 13 residues. The V end was cut by 9 bases, the J end by 5 bases, with 15 bases between. The CDR3 protein is CARGEGIGDTQYF. DNA for the CDR3: TGCGCCAGGGGGGAAGGGATAGGAGATACGCAGTATTTT.

The CDR3 DNA is TGTGCCAGCTCACCACTCCAGCGGGATCCTTCCGAGCAGTACTTC. It encodes CASSPLQRDPSEQYF. This sequence joins TRBV18 and TRBJ2-7; 7 positions match TRBD2. V trimming: 1 base; J trimming: 6 bases; junction bases outside the gene matches: 9. The CDR3 is made up of 15 amino acids. The germline V gene has CDR1 KGHSH and CDR2 LQKENI. Looking up the rest from reference TRBV18 and TRBJ2-7 gives the full variable domain: NAGVMQNPRHLVRRRGQEARLRCSPMKGHSHVYWYRQLPEEGLKFMVYLQKENIIDESGMPKERFSAEFPKEGPSILRIQQVVRGDSAAYFCASSPLQRDPSEQYFGPGTRLTVT.